Many counts were recorded for the clone carrying this T cell receptor beta chain. Its antigen is unknown. Not a single patient had been given any form of treatment at any point before undergoing thyroid surgery. Per germline, CDR1 MGHDK and CDR2 SYGVNS. The V gene end was trimmed by 5 bases and the J gene end by 4 bases; junction bases not matched to a gene: 8. CDR3 length: 15 residues. TCRdb used MiXCR to call clones anew from the PCR reads. In the table there are 75,000 to 95,000 clones, approximately 11% of which are singletons. The sample belongs to a study of metastatic and nonmetastatic thyroid tumors. Overall study: Comparative analysis of repertoires was undertaken across blood and tumor or nodule tissue obtained from malignant and benign thyroid patients.

Study observations and caveats: When malignant thyroid tumors were compared with benign nodules, TCR beta diversity was reportedly significantly higher in the malignant tumors. This held in both blood and tumor samples.

The gene calls are TRBV25-1 and TRBJ2-5; 9 nucleotides match TRBD1. The sample comprised blood. This receptor was obtained from a female donor with papillary thyroid cancer or a benign thyroid nodule (not recorded which). Some clones in this sample may be carry-over from other donors' samples. In DNA form, the CDR3 reads TGTGCCAGCAGTACCACAGGGGGCTTAGGAGAGACCCAGTACTTC. This gives the protein CASSTTGGLGETQYF.